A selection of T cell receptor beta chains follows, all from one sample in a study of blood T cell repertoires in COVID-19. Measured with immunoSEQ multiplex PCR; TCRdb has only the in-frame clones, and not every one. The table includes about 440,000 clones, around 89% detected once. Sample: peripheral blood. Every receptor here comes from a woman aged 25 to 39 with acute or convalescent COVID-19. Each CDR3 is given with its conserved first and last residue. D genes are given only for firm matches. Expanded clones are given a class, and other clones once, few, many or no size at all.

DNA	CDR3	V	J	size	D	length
TGTGCCAGCAGCGGCAGGGGATCCAATCAGCCCCAGCATTTT	CASSGRGSNQPQHF	TRBV9	TRBJ1-5	-	-	14
TGTGCCAGCAGCTCTAGCGGGGGGGCCTGGGAGACCCAGTACTTC	CASSSSGGAWETQYF	TRBV7-3	TRBJ2-5	-	TRBD2	15
TGCGCCAGCAGCTCCCCGGGGACTAGCGACACCGGGGAGCTGTTTTTT	CASSSPGTSDTGELFF	TRBV4-1	TRBJ2-2	once	TRBD2	16
TGCGCCAGCACCCCCGGGAGCGCGAACACCGGGGAGCTGTTTTTT	CASTPGSANTGELFF	TRBV5-1	TRBJ2-2	-	-	15
TGTGCCAGCAGCTGGGGGGCCGACATTTTTACAGGGGACTACGAGCAGTACTTC	CASSWGADIFTGDYEQYF	TRBV5-4	TRBJ2-7	-	-	18
TGTGCCTGGAGTGTACAAAACTATGGCTACACCTTC	CAWSVQNYGYTF	TRBV30	TRBJ1-2	-	-	12
TGTGCCAGCAGTTTACAGGCCTCCTACGAGCAGTACTTC	CASSLQASYEQYF	TRBV6-6	TRBJ2-7	-	-	13
TGTGCCAGTAGCCTCCCACTAGCGGGGGTGGACAATGAGCAGTTCTTC	CASSLPLAGVDNEQFF	TRBV19	TRBJ2-1	-	TRBD2	16
TGTGCCAGCCATGACAACTACGAGCAGTACTTC	CASHDNYEQYF	TRBV7-9	TRBJ2-7	-	-	11
TGTGCTAGTGCCCCGGCAGGCCCGGCCTACGAGCAGTACTTC	CASAPAGPAYEQYF	TRBV12-5	TRBJ2-7	-	-	14
TGTGCCAGCGTGGGACAGACGAACACTGAAGCTTTCTTT	CASVGQTNTEAFF	TRBV25-1	TRBJ1-1	-	TRBD1	13
TGTGCCAGCAGAAACAAGGGGGTCGGCGATTCACCCCTCCACTTT	CASRNKGVGDSPLHF	TRBV27	TRBJ1-6	-	-	15
TGTGCCTGCCAAGCCCAGACAGGATACACTGAAGCTTTCTTT	CACQAQTGYTEAFF	TRBV30	TRBJ1-1	-	-	14
TGTGCCAGCAGTTACCGGACTAGCGGGACGGAGACCCAGTACTTC	CASSYRTSGTETQYF	TRBV5-4	TRBJ2-5	-	TRBD2	15
TGTGCCAGCAGTTTCACGTCGGGAGGCACTGAAGCTTTCTTT	CASSFTSGGTEAFF	TRBV28	TRBJ1-1	-	-	14
TGTGCCAGCAGCTTGGACGGGGAAAAGCTGTACTTC	CASSLDGEKLYF	TRBV5-5	TRBJ2-7	-	-	12
TGTGCCAGCAGCTTACAGGGATGGGGACAGGGGACAGATACGCAGTATTTT	CASSLQGWGQGTDTQYF	TRBV7-9	TRBJ2-3	-	TRBD1	17
TGTGCCAACAGCCCATCGATGGGTCCAGGGGAGCAGTACTTC	CANSPSMGPGEQYF	TRBV5-4	TRBJ2-7	-	-	14
TGTGCCTGGAATCCCGGGACAGAGCAAAACATTCAGTACTTC	CAWNPGTEQNIQYF	TRBV30	TRBJ2-4	-	TRBD1	14
TGCGCCAGCAGCCCCCAACTCGGCAATGAGCAGTTCTTC	CASSPQLGNEQFF	TRBV5-1	TRBJ2-1	-	-	13
TGTGCCAGCAGCCTTACGAACACCGGGGAGCTGTTTTTT	CASSLTNTGELFF	TRBV14	TRBJ2-2	-	-	13
TGTGCCACCAGTTTAGGGACAGGCCTCAGCAATCAGCCCCAGCATTTT	CATSLGTGLSNQPQHF	TRBV24-1	TRBJ1-5	-	TRBD1	16
TGTGCCAGCAGCCCTCGGGTCAGCACAGATACGCAGTATTTT	CASSPRVSTDTQYF	TRBV4-2	TRBJ2-3	-	-	14
TGTGCCAGCAGCTCGACAGAGAACACTGAAGCTTTCTTT	CASSSTENTEAFF	TRBV7-9	TRBJ1-1	few	-	13